The source of this T cell receptor beta chain is a study of blood T cell repertoires in COVID-19. Across the study: The United States, Italy and Spain were the sources of the acute and convalescent COVID-19 samples. Sources were T cells, B-cell-depleted T cells, or PBMCs; the material itself was cDNA or gDNA.

In the authors' workflow: Amplification with reference gene primers provided the estimates of nucleated cell counts. Assay used: immunoSEQ multiplex PCR; TCRdb lists only in-frame clones, some missing. V, J and clone size derive from that table, while D and trimming were established from the DNA sequence. The sample shows 30,000 to 40,000 clones, about nine tenths of them seen only once. This CDR3 has 16 amino acids. Trimming removed 0 bases from V and 8 bases from J, with 17 bases in between. Per germline, CDR1 LGHNA and CDR2 YSLEER. V gene TRBV4-3 combines with J gene TRBJ2-1, with D possibly being TRBD1 (6 bases). Sequenced: peripheral blood. This sequence originates from a man over 45 with active or convalescent COVID-19. The CDR3 nucleotides read TGCGCCAGCAGCCAAGATCCACTAGGCCAGGGGTATGAGCAGTTCTTC. It is translated as CASSQDPLGQGYEQFF.